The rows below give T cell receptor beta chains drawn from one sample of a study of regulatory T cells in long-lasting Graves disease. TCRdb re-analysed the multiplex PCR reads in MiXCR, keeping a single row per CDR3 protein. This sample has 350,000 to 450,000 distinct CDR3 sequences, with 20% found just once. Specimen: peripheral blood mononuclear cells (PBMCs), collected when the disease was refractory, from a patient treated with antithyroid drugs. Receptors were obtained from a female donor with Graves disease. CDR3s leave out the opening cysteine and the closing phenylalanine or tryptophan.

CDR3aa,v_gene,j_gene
ASSLAVWQGGASYTEAF,TRBV7-9,TRBJ1-1
ASIGISREAF,TRBV19,TRBJ1-1
SAWAGPPADTIY,TRBV20-1,TRBJ1-3
ASSLYPRGPNTGELF,TRBV28,TRBJ2-2
ASTRDRGGTEAF,TRBV19,TRBJ1-1
ASSLRQTTGELF,TRBV7-3,TRBJ2-2
ATSRGAGTVNTGELF,TRBV15,TRBJ2-2
ASSPPRGGWGTDTQY,TRBV28,TRBJ2-3
ASSQGYSGSKETQY,TRBV14,TRBJ2-5
ASSIGQRNEKLF,TRBV19,TRBJ1-4
ASSESRGQGTEAF,TRBV28,TRBJ1-1
ASSWESNQPQH,TRBV5-5,TRBJ1-5
SAMVGTAPSEPQH,TRBV20-1,TRBJ1-5
ASTLTGIVAEAF,TRBV6-1,TRBJ1-1
SVEIASGARTGELF,TRBV29-1,TRBJ2-2
ATSDPGSSNEQF,TRBV24-1,TRBJ2-1
ASSTSQGSYT,TRBV28,TRBJ1-2
ASSDSRGTEAF,TRBV28,TRBJ1-1
ASSEVRGVYNEQF,TRBV2,TRBJ2-1
ASSQNRFSGNTIY,TRBV2,TRBJ1-3
ASSKEGFRSGTQY,TRBV3-1,TRBJ2-5
ATSRVGTGANVLT,TRBV15,TRBJ2-6
ASSQQGYGTKRLQETQY,TRBV28,TRBJ2-5
ASSALPDGSSYEQY,TRBV12-3/TRBV12-4,TRBJ2-7
ASREREYSEQY,TRBV7-9,TRBJ2-7
ASSQVVGSFYEQY,TRBV3-1,TRBJ2-7
SAQKQVGGAEGYT,TRBV20-1,TRBJ1-2
SVVDRVSGEAF,TRBV29-1,TRBJ1-1
ASSEAGVVGYT,TRBV2,TRBJ1-2
ASSASGAWGETQY,TRBV7-3,TRBJ2-5
ASSVPGTSDDTQY,TRBV2,TRBJ2-3
SARGLADPNTGELF,TRBV20-1,TRBJ2-2
ASSTTPSRGDGYT,TRBV5-1,TRBJ1-2
ASSGAGQGFGYT,TRBV6-1,TRBJ1-2
SARETRSTSYEQY,TRBV20-1,TRBJ2-7
ASILGGGTRNEQF,TRBV28,TRBJ2-1
SVGSVQY,TRBV29-1,TRBJ2-5
ASRWGPAGEQY,TRBV7-2,TRBJ2-7
ASVNGEDRASGNTIY,TRBV12-3/TRBV12-4,TRBJ1-3
ASKENRTGELF,TRBV12-3/TRBV12-4,TRBJ2-2
AWGAGPGNTIY,TRBV30,TRBJ1-3
ASSLSGRETQY,TRBV7-9,TRBJ2-5
SARDFTGGKNIQY,TRBV20-1,TRBJ2-4
ASSLEGVGQY,TRBV7-2,TRBJ2-7
ASSTTRYEQY,TRBV7-2,TRBJ2-7
AWGRGPNQPQH,TRBV30,TRBJ1-5
SAPALGSVGGYT,TRBV20-1,TRBJ1-2
ASRIGSGGNQPQH,TRBV19,TRBJ1-5
ASSSLAGEREQY,TRBV5-5,TRBJ2-7
ASRTGLITYGQY,TRBV6-1,TRBJ2-7
ASDGRASGNTIY,TRBV12-3/TRBV12-4,TRBJ1-3
ASSLDRSNTEAF,TRBV5-6,TRBJ1-1
ASSPLGLGELF,TRBV27,TRBJ2-2
ASIGLAGPYEQY,TRBV10-2,TRBJ2-7
ASSFLGAIYEQY,TRBV7-8,TRBJ2-7
ASSPLGRNYGYT,TRBV18,TRBJ1-2
ASSFDGRAYEQY,TRBV27,TRBJ2-7
SARDPFGQKAF,TRBV20-1,TRBJ1-1
ASTFGTPVQGRFGYT,TRBV5-1,TRBJ1-2